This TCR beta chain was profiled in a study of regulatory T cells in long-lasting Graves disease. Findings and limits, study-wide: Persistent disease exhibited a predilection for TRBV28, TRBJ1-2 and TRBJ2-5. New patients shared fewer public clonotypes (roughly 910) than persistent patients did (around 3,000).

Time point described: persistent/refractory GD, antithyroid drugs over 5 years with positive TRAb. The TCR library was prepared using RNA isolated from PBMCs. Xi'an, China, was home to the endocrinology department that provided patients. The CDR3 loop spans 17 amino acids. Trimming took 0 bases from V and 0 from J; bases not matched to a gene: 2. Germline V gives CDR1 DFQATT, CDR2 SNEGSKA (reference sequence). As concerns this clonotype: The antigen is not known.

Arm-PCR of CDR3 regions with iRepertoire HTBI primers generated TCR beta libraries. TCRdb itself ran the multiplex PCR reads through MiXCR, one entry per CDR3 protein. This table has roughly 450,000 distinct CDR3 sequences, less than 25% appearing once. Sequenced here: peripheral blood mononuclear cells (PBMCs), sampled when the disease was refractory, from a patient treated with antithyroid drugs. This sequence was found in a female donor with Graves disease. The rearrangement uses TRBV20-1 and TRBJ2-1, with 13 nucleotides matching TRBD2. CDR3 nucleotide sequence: TGCAGTGCTAGAGAACTAGCGGGAGGGCACTCCTACAATGAGCAGTTCTTC. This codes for CSARELAGGHSYNEQFF.